The 9 T cell receptor beta chains given below trace back to one sample, sequenced in a study of blood T cell repertoires in COVID-19. Sequencing used immunoSEQ multiplex PCR; TCRdb keeps in-frame clones, though not all of them. This sample has tens of thousands of clones, with over 75% found just once. Sequenced input: peripheral blood. Receptors originate from a human donor in a cohort sampled during active COVID-19.

The V call is TRBV24-1, the J call TRBJ2-3, with TRBD2 matching over 7 bases. With V trimmed by 1 base and J by 3 bases, 9 bases remained unmatched. The CDR3 covers 17 residues. Looked up from germline, CDR1 is KGHDR and CDR2 is SFDVKD. CDR3 amino acids: CATSDLYGLGGTDTQYF. CDR3 DNA sequence: TGTGCCACCAGTGATTTATATGGACTAGGTGGGACAGATACGCAGTATTTT.

The rearrangement links TRBV29-1 to TRBJ2-3, with 7 bases matching TRBD2. The length of the CDR3 is 16 residues. With V trimmed by 7 bases and J by 1 base, 14 bases remained unmatched. Germline loops: CDR1 SQVTM, CDR2 ANQGSEA. The CDR3 sequence: CSADRKGGPGTDTQYF. CDR3 bases: TGCAGCGCTGATCGCAAGGGAGGGCCGGGCACAGATACGCAGTATTTT.

The rearrangement uses TRBV6-5 and TRBJ1-5; 8 bases map to TRBD1. Germline values: CDR1 MNHEY, CDR2 SVGAGI. CDR3 size: 14 residues. With 6 bases clipped from V and 5 bases from J, the junction kept 6 bases outside the gene matches. CDR3 coding DNA: TGTGCCAGCAGCCTCGGACAGGGCGATCAGCCCCAGCATTTT. It translates to CASSLGQGDQPQHF.

Only a few counts were recorded for this clone. The chain recombines TRBV11-2 with TRBJ2-7, with 7 bases that match TRBD1. The CDR3 totals 15 residues. After removal of 0 bases from V and 2 bases from J, the junction contained 4 bases not matched to a gene. Germline values: CDR1 SGHAT, CDR2 FQNNGV. The CDR3 nucleotides are TGTGCCAGCAGCTTAGAAAGGCAGGGGGCCTACGAGCAGTACTTC. Translated, it gives CASSLERQGAYEQYF.

The chain recombines TRBV4-2 with TRBJ2-5, with a tentative D call TRBD2 (7 bases). This CDR3 spans 16 amino acids. Germline lookup yields CDR1 LGHNA and CDR2 YNFKEQ. V was trimmed by 1 base and J by 3 bases, leaving 15 bases between them. The CDR3 protein is CASSQAGGEGEETQYF. CDR3 DNA: TGTGCCAGCAGCCAAGCTGGAGGGGAGGGGGAAGAGACCCAGTACTTC.

The chain joins TRBV5-1 to TRBJ2-2; TRBD1 aligns across 7 bases. Trimming at V came to 4 bases and at J to 3 bases, leaving 6 bases not matched to a gene. Looked up from germline, CDR1 is SGHRS and CDR2 is YFSETQ. This CDR3 has 15 residues. The CDR3 DNA reads TGCGCCAGCAGCATTGACAGGGACCACACCGGGGAGCTGTTTTTT. Its translation is CASSIDRDHTGELFF. Combining the CDR3 with reference TRBV5-1 and TRBJ2-2 gives the whole variable domain KAGVTQTPRYLIKTRGQQVTLSCSPISGHRSVSWYQQTPGQGLQFLFEYFSETQRNKGNFPGRFSGRQFSNSRSEMNVSTLELGDSALYLCASSIDRDHTGELFFGEGSRLTVL.

This rearrangement joins TRBV5-1 to TRBJ2-7; 7 nucleotides agree with TRBD1. Germline V CDR1 and CDR2: SGHRS, YFSETQ. Trimming at V came to 0 bases and at J to 3 bases, leaving 9 bases not matched to a gene. The CDR3 totals 16 residues. The CDR3 DNA sequence: TGCGCCAGCAGCTTGGCCGGGTATGCAGGGGGCTACGAGCAGTACTTC. Amino acid sequence: CASSLAGYAGGYEQYF.

The gene calls are TRBV7-2 and TRBJ2-1; the match to TRBD2 covers 8 bases. In germline, CDR1 is SGHTA, CDR2 FQGNSA. The CDR3 consists of 13 residues. With 11 bases clipped from V and 7 bases from J, the junction kept 10 bases outside the gene matches. CDR3 DNA sequence: TGTGCCGCATATAGCGGGACATCAAATGAGCAGTTCTTC. It yields the protein CAAYSGTSNEQFF.

The rearrangement links TRBV6-1 to TRBJ1-3; TRBD1 aligns across 7 bases. CDR1 and CDR2 from the germline V gene are MNHNS and SASEGT. Unmatched junction bases numbered 5, after V lost 1 base and J lost 2 bases. The CDR3 runs 16 residues. This chain's CDR3 is CASSEVKGATGNTIYF. CDR3 sequence (DNA): TGTGCCAGCAGTGAAGTAAAGGGGGCGACTGGAAACACCATATATTTT.